One sample yielded the 19 T cell receptor beta chains listed below, sequenced in a study of cytomegalovirus exposure and HLA in healthy donors. Here immunoSEQ multiplex PCR was the method, and the copy in TCRdb shows in-frame clones only, minus some. The sample has about 160,000 clones, 84% seen once; the top ten hold approximately 10%. Material for sequencing was PBMCs. The receptors originated from a man aged 25-40 years in good health and CMV-seropositive.

The V gene is TRBV6-6, the J gene TRBJ2-1; 13 bases agree with TRBD2. This CDR3 has 16 residues. Unmatched junction bases numbered 10, after V lost 7 bases and J lost 7 bases. Germline V gives CDR1 MNHNY, CDR2 SVGAGI (reference sequence). The CDR3 spells CASNPAGTSGENEQFF. CDR3 DNA sequence: TGTGCCAGCAATCCCGCCGGGACTAGCGGGGAGAATGAGCAGTTCTTC.

The J gene is TRBJ2-2, the V gene TRBV9, with TRBD2 as a possible D gene (5 bases). Germline loops: CDR1 SGDLS, CDR2 YYNGEE. CDR3 length equals 14 residues. V lost 2 bases and J 5 bases, leaving 10 bases between the germline ends. DNA of the CDR3: TGTGCCAGCAGCGTTGCGGGCGGAACCGGGGAGCTGTTTTTT. Encoded protein: CASSVAGGTGELFF.

There are a few counts of this clone. V and J are TRBV6-4 and TRBJ2-1, with 14 bases matching TRBD2. This CDR3 contains 14 residues. CDR1 MRHNA and CDR2 SNTAGT come from the germline V gene. V trimming: 8 bases; J trimming: 10 bases; junction bases outside the gene matches: 7. This CDR3 is CASLGLAGADEQFF. CDR3 DNA: TGTGCCAGCTTGGGACTAGCGGGAGCGGACGAGCAGTTCTTC.

The chain is built from TRBV6-6 and TRBJ2-3; D call uncertain. Germline CDR1 reads MNHNY; CDR2 reads SVGAGI (reference sequence). The CDR3 covers 16 residues. Trimming stripped 2 bases from V and 0 bases from J, with 12 bases between. CDR3 residues: CASSYEAGSSTDTQYF. The CDR3, as DNA: TGTGCCAGCAGTTACGAGGCCGGATCCAGCACAGATACGCAGTATTTT.

The chain recombines TRBV14 with TRBJ2-1, with a weak D call TRBD1 (5 bases). The germline V gene has CDR1 SGHDN and CDR2 FVKESK. V was pared by 4 bases and J by 7 bases, with 20 bases between. CDR3 length: 16 residues. CDR3 in amino acids: CASSPLGWSGYNEQFF. In DNA form, the CDR3 reads TGTGCCAGCAGCCCCCTAGGTTGGTCAGGGTATAATGAGCAGTTCTTC.

V and J are TRBV27 and TRBJ2-7; D might be TRBD2 (6 bases). The CDR3 totals 15 residues. From germline, CDR1 is MNHEY and CDR2 SMNVEV (reference sequence). With 6 bases removed from V and 0 bases from J, the gap between germline ends came to 15 bases. The CDR3 coding sequence is TGTGCCAGCAGAACCCCCGGAGGGAGCTCCTACGAGCAGTACTTC. This gives the protein CASRTPGGSSYEQYF.

The rearrangement uses TRBV5-4 and TRBJ1-1, with no clear D. The ends were cut back, 8 bases at V and 3 bases at J, with 14 bases in the middle. The CDR3 is 13 residues long. Per the germline V gene, CDR1 is SGHNT and CDR2 is YYREEE (reference sequence). The chain's CDR3 is CASTSRPDTEAFF. CDR3 in DNA: TGTGCCAGTACTTCGCGGCCGGACACTGAAGCTTTCTTT. Filled out from reference TRBV5-4 and TRBJ1-1, the complete variable domain reads ETGVTQSPTHLIKTRGQQVTLRCSSQSGHNTVSWYQQALGQGPQFIFQYYREEENGRGNFPPRFSGLQFPNYSSELNVNALELDDSALYLCASTSRPDTEAFFGQGTRLTVV.

The chain joins TRBV2 to TRBJ2-2; D may be TRBD1 (5 bases). V lost 4 bases and J lost 6, with 12 bases in between. Looked up from germline, CDR1 is SNHLY and CDR2 is FYNNEI. The CDR3 runs to 14 residues. The CDR3 sequence: CASSVTAGPGELFF. The CDR3 nucleotides read TGTGCCAGCAGTGTGACAGCAGGCCCCGGGGAGCTGTTTTTT.

The chain links TRBV11-3 to TRBJ2-5, with D unresolved. Germline V gives CDR1 SGHNT, CDR2 YENEEA. Trimming removed 5 bases from V and 5 bases from J, with 15 bases in between. The CDR3 is 14 residues long. CDR3 in DNA: TGTGCCAGCAGCCCCGGCACGGGTAGGGAGACCCAGTACTTC. Translating it yields CASSPGTGRETQYF.

V usage is TRBV18 and J usage is TRBJ1-5; 7 positions agree with TRBD1. V was clipped by 3 bases and J by 5 bases; unmatched bases: 7. The CDR3 has 15 amino acids. CDR1 KGHSH and CDR2 LQKENI come from the germline V gene. DNA of the CDR3: TGTGCCAGCTCACCTTCTGGACAGGATGATCAGCCCCAGCATTTT. Amino acid sequence: CASSPSGQDDQPQHF.

This chain links TRBV6-1 with TRBJ2-7, with D uncertain. The length of the CDR3 is 15 residues. Trimming left V 10 bases short and J 0 bases short, with 19 bases between. Germline CDR1 is MNHNS and CDR2 is SASEGT. The CDR3 nucleotides are TGTGCCACCGCCCCCTGGTCCGAGAGCTCCTACGAGCAGTACTTC. Protein: CATAPWSESSYEQYF.

The V call is TRBV5-6, the J call TRBJ2-7; D possibly corresponds to TRBD2 (5 bases). The CDR3 runs 14 residues. V lost 0 bases and J 0 bases, leaving 7 bases between the germline ends. Per the germline V gene, CDR1 is SGHDT and CDR2 is YYEEEE. The DNA for the CDR3 is TGTGCCAGCAGCTTGGGAGGGTACTCCTACGAGCAGTACTTC. Translated: CASSLGGYSYEQYF.

The chain recombines TRBV6-1 with TRBJ2-3; 10 nucleotides align to TRBD2. Germline loops: CDR1 MNHNS, CDR2 SASEGT. J gave up 3 bases and V 1 base, and 4 bases lay outside the gene matches. The CDR3 sequence is 16 residues long. In DNA, the CDR3 is TGTGCCAGCAGTGAAGGAGCGGGAGGGCCTACAGATACGCAGTATTTT. Its protein is CASSEGAGGPTDTQYF.

The V gene is TRBV27, the J gene TRBJ2-1; the D gene is possibly TRBD2 (5 bases). CDR1 and CDR2 from the germline V gene are MNHEY and SMNVEV (reference sequence). The CDR3 covers 16 residues. Trimming cost V 4 bases and J 2 bases, with 15 bases left between them. The chain's CDR3 is CASSSLVGLPYNEQFF. The CDR3 DNA reads TGTGCCAGCAGTTCTCTCGTAGGACTTCCCTACAATGAGCAGTTCTTC.

This rearrangement joins TRBV6-6 to TRBJ2-3, with a tentative D call TRBD1 (7 bases). CDR1 MNHNY and CDR2 SVGAGI come from the germline V gene (reference sequence). The V end lost 6 bases, the J end lost 0 bases, and 13 bases lay between the germline ends. The length of the CDR3 is 15 residues. The chain's CDR3 is CASSLEGASTDTQYF. Written as DNA, the CDR3 is TGTGCCAGCAGCCTGGAGGGGGCGAGCACAGATACGCAGTATTTT.

The chain carries TRBV18 and TRBJ1-1; TRBD1 is a possible D gene (5 bases). The CDR3 covers 14 residues. Looked up from germline, CDR1 is KGHSH and CDR2 is LQKENI. Trimming took off 3 bases at V and 5 bases at J, with 13 bases between the two ends. CDR3 in amino acids: CASSPLTDSTEAFF. CDR3 coding DNA: TGTGCCAGCTCACCGTTGACAGATTCGACTGAAGCTTTCTTT.

The chain couples TRBV12-5 to TRBJ2-2; unclear D gene. Per germline, CDR1 LGHNT and CDR2 FRNRAP. The CDR3 sequence is 13 residues long. The ends were cut back, 5 bases at V and 1 base at J, with 5 bases in the middle. The CDR3 reads CASGPGNTGELFF. The DNA of the CDR3 is TGTGCTAGTGGTCCAGGGAACACCGGGGAGCTGTTTTTT.

Notes on this clone: The junction differs from germline at one of its ends, possibly a read error. This chain connects TRBV7-7 to TRBJ2-3; TRBD2 agrees at 13 bases. The CDR3 is 17 amino acids. CDR1 and CDR2 (germline): SSHAT, FNYEAQ (reference sequence). This chain's CDR3 is CASSPTGLAGLGDTQYF. The CDR3 nucleotides are TGTGCTAGCAGCCCAACGGGACTAGCGGGATTAGGTGATACGCAGTATTTT.

This clone was counted many times. This rearrangement joins TRBV9 to TRBJ2-2; D may be TRBD2 (6 bases). Germline loops: CDR1 SGDLS, CDR2 YYNGEE. The CDR3 spans 15 residues. Trimming left V 4 bases short and J 6 bases short, with 16 bases between. The CDR3 DNA is TGTGCCAGCAGCCCCGGGGGTGGCGGGTCCGGGGAGCTGTTTTTT. Translated, it gives CASSPGGGGSGELFF.